Given below is one T cell receptor (beta chain) in context. Its antigen is still unknown. No much larger clone exists at a distance of one base, and base qualities are not known. The data derive from a study of blood T cell repertoires in COVID-19 (dated by TCRdb to about 2020). About the investigation overall: The collaborator samples originated in the United States, Italy and Spain and spanned the acute and convalescent phases of COVID-19. The prospective study material was composed of cDNA or gDNA derived from T cells, B-cell-depleted T cells, or PBMCs. The dataset comprised deeply sampled blood TCRbeta repertoires from subjects exposed to, actively infected with, or recovered from COVID-19. A freely available public database, intended as a resource for researchers studying the immune response to SARS-CoV-2, is where the repertoires were released. Samples came from the ongoing ImmuneRACE study (first 160 participants) plus 1,254 subjects from 6 global collaborators. The sample metadata nearly always contained a de-identified subject ID, COVID-19 status, age in years and sex. Where HLA class I and class II types were available, the types were taken from metadata supplied by the sample provider, not from assay-based typing. The research as a whole found: The amount of clinical and demographic metadata varied by source and participant and was provided uncurated.

After removal of 3 bases from V and 6 bases from J, the junction retains 7 bases not matched to a gene. Taken from cysteine to phenylalanine, the CDR3 has 15 residues. The kept DNA is CDR3 alone, 45 bases in frame from the first base. Taken from the germline V gene, the CDR1 and CDR2 loops are KGHSH and LQKENI. The collaborating institutions used their own protocols to collect whole blood in K2EDTA tubes. Collaborator samples were shipped for TCRbeta analysis as frozen whole blood, isolated PBMCs, or DNA extracted from either sample type. TCRbeta CDR3 regions were amplified from genomic DNA by means of the immunoSEQ Assay, a bias-controlled multiplex PCR. On the study's bioinformatics: The number of nucleated cells in each sample was estimated by amplification of reference gene primers within the assay. Sequence reads were collapsed and filtered to measure the absolute abundance of every unique TCRbeta CDR3 rearrangement. For each sample, productive Simpson clonality was calculated as the square root of Simpson's diversity index across productive rearrangements. This is the immuneACCESS table as TCRdb keeps it, with only in-frame sequences that have V and J called. A part of the clones is gone; compared with another copy, unresolved V genes explain less than half, and the rest is unexplained. For V, J and clone size, that table is used; D and trimming come from the DNA. This sample lists roughly 150,000 clones; roughly 84% were detected once. About 10% of the sample lies in the top ten.

The chain links TRBV18 with TRBJ2-1; a stretch of 8 junction bases matches TRBD1. Sequencing was done on a sample of peripheral blood. This sequence was found in a woman older than 75 with active or convalescent COVID-19. The CDR3 reads CASSPLVTGGNEQFF. The DNA sequence follows: TGTGCCAGCTCACCTCTTGTAACAGGGGGCAATGAGCAGTTCTTC.